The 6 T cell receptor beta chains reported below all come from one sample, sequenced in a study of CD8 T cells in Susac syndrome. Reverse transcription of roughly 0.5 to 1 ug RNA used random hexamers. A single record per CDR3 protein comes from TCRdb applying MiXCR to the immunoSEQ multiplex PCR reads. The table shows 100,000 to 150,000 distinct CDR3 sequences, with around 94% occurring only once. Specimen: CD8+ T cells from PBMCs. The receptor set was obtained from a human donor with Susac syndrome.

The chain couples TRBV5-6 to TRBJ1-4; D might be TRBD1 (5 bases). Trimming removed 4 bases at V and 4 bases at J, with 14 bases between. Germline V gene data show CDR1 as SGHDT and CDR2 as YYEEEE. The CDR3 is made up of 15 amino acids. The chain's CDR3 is CASSRGTGGNEKLFF. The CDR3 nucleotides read TGTGCCAGCAGCCGTGGGACCGGAGGTAATGAAAAACTGTTTTTT.

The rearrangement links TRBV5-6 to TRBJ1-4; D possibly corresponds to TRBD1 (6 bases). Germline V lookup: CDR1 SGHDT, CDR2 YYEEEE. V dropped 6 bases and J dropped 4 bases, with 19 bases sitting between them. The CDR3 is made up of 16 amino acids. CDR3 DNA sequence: TGTGCCAGCACCATTGGTGGGGAAGGGGGTAATGAAAAACTGTTTTTT. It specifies CASTIGGEGGNEKLFF.

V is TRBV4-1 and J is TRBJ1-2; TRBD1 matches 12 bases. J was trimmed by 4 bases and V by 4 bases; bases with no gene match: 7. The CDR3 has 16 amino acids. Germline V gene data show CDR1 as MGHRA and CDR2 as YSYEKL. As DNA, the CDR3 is TGCGCCAGCAGCCGAGGGACAGGGGGCGATGGCTATGGCTACACCTTC. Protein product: CASSRGTGGDGYGYTF.

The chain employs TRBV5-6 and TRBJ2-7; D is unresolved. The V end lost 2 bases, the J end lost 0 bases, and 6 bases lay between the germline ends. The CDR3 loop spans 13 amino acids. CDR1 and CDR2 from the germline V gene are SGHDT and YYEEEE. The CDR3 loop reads CASSFQSSYEQYF. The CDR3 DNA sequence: TGTGCCAGCAGCTTTCAGAGCTCCTACGAGCAGTACTTC.

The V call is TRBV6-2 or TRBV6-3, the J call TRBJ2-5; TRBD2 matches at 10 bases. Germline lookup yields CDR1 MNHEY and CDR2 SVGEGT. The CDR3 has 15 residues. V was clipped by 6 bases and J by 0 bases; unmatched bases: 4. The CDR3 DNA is TGTGCCAGCAGCCCCGGGACTAGCGACCAAGAGACCCAGTACTTC. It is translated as CASSPGTSDQETQYF.

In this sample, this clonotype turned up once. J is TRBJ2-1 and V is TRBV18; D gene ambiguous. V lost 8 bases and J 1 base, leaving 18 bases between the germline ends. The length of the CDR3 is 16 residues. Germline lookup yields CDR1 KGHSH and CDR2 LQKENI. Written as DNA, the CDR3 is TGTGCCAGCCTGGATCAGGAGACCCCTTCCTACAATGAGCAGTTCTTC. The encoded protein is CASLDQETPSYNEQFF.